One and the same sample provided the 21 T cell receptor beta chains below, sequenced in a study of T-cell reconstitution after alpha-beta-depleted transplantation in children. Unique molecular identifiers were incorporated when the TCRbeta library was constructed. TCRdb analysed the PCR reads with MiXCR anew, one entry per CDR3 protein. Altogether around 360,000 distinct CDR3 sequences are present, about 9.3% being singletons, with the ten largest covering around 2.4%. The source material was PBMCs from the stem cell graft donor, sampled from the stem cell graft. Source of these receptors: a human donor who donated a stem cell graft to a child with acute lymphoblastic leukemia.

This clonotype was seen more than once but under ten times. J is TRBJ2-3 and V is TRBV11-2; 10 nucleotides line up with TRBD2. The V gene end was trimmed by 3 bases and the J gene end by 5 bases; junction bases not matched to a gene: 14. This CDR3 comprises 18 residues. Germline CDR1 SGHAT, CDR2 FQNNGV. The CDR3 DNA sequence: TGTGCCAGCAGCTTCCACCTTGAAGGGTCTAGCGGGAGAGATACGCAGTATTTT. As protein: CASSFHLEGSSGRDTQYF.

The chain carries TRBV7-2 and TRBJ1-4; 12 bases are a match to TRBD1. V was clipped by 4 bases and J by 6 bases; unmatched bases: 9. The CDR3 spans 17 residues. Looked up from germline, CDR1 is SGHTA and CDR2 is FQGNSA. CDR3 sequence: CASSYNRDRGRHEKLFF. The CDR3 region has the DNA TGTGCCAGCAGCTACAATAGGGACAGGGGGCGCCATGAAAAACTGTTTTTT.

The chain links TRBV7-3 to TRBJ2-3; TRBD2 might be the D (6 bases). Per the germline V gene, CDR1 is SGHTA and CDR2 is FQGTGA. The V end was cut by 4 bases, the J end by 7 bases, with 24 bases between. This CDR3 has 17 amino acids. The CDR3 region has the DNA TGTGCCAGCAGCTCGGGACTGCCCCCCATCAAGGTGAATACGCAGTATTTT. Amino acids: CASSSGLPPIKVNTQYF.

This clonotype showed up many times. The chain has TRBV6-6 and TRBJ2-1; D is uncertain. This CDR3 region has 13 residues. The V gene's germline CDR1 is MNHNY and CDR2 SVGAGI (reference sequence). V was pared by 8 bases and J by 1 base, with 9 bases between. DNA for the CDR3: TGTGCCAGCGGGCCGCAGTCCTACAATGAGCAGTTCTTC. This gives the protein CASGPQSYNEQFF.

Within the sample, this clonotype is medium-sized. CDR3 sequence: CAISEGTSGRSETQYF. DNA for the CDR3: TGTGCCATCAGTGAGGGGACTAGCGGGAGATCAGAGACCCAGTACTTC. This chain connects TRBV10-3 to TRBJ2-5, with 14 bases identical to TRBD2. CDR1 and CDR2 from the germline V gene are ENHRY and SYGVKD. The CDR3 covers 16 residues. The junction had 3 bases not matched to a gene; V was cut back by 2 bases and J by 4 bases.

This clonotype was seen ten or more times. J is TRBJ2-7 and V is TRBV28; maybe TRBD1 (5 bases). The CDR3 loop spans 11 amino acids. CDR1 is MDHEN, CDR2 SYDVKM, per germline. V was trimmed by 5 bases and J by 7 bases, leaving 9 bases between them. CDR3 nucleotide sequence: TGTGCCAGCAGTCACAACAGGGAGCAGTACTTC. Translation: CASSHNREQYF.

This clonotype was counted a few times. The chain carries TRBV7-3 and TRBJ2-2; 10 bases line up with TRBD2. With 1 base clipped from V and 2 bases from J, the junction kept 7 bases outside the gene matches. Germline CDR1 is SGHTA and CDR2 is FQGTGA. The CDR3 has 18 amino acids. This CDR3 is CASSLMLGLAANTGELFF. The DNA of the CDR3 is TGTGCCAGCAGCTTAATGTTAGGACTAGCGGCTAACACCGGGGAGCTGTTTTTT.

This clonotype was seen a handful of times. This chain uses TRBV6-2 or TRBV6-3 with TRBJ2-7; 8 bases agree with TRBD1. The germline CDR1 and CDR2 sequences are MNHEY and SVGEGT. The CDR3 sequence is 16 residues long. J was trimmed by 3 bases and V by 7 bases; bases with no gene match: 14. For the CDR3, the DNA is TGTGCCAGCATGGGAAGGGGGACAGGCAGCGTCTACGAGCAGTACTTC. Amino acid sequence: CASMGRGTGSVYEQYF.

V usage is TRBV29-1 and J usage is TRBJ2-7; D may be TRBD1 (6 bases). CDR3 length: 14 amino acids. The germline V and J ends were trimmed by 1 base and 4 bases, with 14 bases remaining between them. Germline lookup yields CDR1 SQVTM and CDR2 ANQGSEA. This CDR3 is CSVEVGKTGYEQYF. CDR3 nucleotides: TGCAGCGTTGAAGTGGGGAAAACAGGGTACGAGCAGTACTTC.

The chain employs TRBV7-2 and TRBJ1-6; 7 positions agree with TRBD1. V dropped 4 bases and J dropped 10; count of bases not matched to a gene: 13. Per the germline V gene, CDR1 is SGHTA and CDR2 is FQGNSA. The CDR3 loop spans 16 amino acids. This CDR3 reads CASSSRTTGVYSPLHF. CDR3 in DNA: TGTGCCAGCAGCTCCCGAACAACAGGGGTTTACTCACCCCTCCACTTT. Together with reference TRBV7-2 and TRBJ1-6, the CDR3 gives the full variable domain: GAGVSQSPSNKVTEKGKDVELRCDPISGHTALYWYRQSLGQGLEFLIYFQGNSAPDKSGLPSDRFSAERTGGSVSTLTIQRTQQEDSAVYLCASSSRTTGVYSPLHFGNGTRLTVT.

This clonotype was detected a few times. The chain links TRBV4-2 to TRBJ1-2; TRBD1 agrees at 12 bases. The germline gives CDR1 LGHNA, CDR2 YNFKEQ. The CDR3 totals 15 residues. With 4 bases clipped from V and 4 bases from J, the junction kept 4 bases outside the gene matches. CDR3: CASSRDRGRAYGYTF. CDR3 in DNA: TGTGCCAGCAGCCGGGACAGGGGGCGCGCCTATGGCTACACCTTC.

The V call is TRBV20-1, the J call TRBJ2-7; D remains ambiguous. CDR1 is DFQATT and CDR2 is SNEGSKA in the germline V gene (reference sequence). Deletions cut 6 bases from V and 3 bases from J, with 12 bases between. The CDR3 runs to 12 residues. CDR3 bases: TGCAGTGCCCGACGAGGAAACTACGAGCAGTACTTC. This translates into CSARRGNYEQYF.

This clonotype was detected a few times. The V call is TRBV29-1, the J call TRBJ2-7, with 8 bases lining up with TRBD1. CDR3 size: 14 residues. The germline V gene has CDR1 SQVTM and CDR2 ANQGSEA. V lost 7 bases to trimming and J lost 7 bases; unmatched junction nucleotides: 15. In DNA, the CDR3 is TGCAGCGCGTCGCGGCAGGGGGCGTTCAAAGAGCAGTACTTC. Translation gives CSASRQGAFKEQYF.

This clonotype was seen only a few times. The CDR3 here is CASSPTGLNPGYTF. CDR3 bases: TGTGCCAGCAGCCCTACAGGGCTCAACCCCGGCTACACCTTC. The chain combines TRBV3-1 with TRBJ1-2, with D possibly being TRBD1 (6 bases). CDR3 length: 14 amino acids. V was cut by 4 bases and J by 8 bases, with 17 bases left in between. Germline V gives CDR1 LGHDT, CDR2 YNNKEL (reference sequence). Supplemented by reference TRBV3-1 and TRBJ1-2, the full variable domain reads DTAVSQTPKYLVTQMGNDKSIKCEQNLGHDTMYWYKQDSKKFLKIMFSYNNKELIINETVPNRFSPKSPDKAHLNLHINSLELGDSAVYFCASSPTGLNPGYTFGSGTRLTVV.

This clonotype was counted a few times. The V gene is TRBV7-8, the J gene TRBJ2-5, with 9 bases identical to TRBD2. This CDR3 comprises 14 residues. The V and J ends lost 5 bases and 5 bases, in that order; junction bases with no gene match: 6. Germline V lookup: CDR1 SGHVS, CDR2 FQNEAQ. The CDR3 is CASSPSGASETQYF. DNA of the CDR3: TGTGCCAGCAGCCCTAGCGGGGCCTCTGAGACCCAGTACTTC.

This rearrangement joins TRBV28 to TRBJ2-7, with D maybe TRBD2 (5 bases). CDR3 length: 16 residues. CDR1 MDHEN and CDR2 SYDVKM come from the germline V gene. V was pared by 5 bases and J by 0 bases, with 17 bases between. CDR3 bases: TGTGCCAGCAGTCATTATCGGGATAGTAGCTCCTACGAGCAGTACTTC. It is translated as CASSHYRDSSSYEQYF. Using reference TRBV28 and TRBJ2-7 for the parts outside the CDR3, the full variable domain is DVKVTQSSRYLVKRTGEKVFLECVQDMDHENMFWYRQDPGLGLRLIYFSYDVKMKEKGDIPEGYSVSREKKERFSLILESASTNQTSMYLCASSHYRDSSSYEQYFGPGTRLTVT.

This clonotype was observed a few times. The CDR3 sequence is CASSLGGWGLTQQGNTIYF. The CDR3 bases are TGTGCCAGCAGTTTAGGGGGCTGGGGTTTAACACAACAAGGAAACACCATATATTTT. The V and J genes are TRBV28 and TRBJ1-3; D perhaps matches TRBD1 (6 bases). Germline-derived CDR1 and CDR2 are MDHEN and SYDVKM. This CDR3 contains 19 residues. The V gene lost 2 bases and the J gene lost 4 bases, with 24 bases spanning the gap. The whole variable domain, filled in from reference TRBV28 and TRBJ1-3, reads DVKVTQSSRYLVKRTGEKVFLECVQDMDHENMFWYRQDPGLGLRLIYFSYDVKMKEKGDIPEGYSVSREKKERFSLILESASTNQTSMYLCASSLGGWGLTQQGNTIYFGEGSWLTVV.

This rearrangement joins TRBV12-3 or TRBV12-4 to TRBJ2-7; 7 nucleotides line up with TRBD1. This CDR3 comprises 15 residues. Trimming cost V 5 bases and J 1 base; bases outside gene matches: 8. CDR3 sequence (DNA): TGTGCCAGCAGTCCGGCCGGGACAGCGTCCTACGAGCAGTACTTC. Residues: CASSPAGTASYEQYF.

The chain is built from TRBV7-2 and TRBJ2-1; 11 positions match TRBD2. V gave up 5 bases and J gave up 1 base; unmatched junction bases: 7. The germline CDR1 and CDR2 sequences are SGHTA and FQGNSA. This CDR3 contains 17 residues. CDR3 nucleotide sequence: TGTGCCAGCAGCAGTAGCGGGAGGGACGGATCCTACAATGAGCAGTTCTTC. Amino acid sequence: CASSSSGRDGSYNEQFF.

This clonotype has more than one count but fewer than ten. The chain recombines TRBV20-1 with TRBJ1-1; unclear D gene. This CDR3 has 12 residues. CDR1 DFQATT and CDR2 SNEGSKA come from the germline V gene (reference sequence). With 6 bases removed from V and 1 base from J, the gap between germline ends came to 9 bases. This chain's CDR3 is CSAGEQNTEAFF. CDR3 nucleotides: TGCAGTGCCGGAGAACAGAACACTGAAGCTTTCTTT.

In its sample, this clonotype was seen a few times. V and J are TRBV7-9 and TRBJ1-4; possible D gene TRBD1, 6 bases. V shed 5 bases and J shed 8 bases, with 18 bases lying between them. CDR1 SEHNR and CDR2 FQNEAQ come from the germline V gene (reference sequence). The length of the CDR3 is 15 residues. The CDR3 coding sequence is TGTGCCAGCAGCCAATCCCAGGGGATCGAAGAAAAACTGTTTTTT. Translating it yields CASSQSQGIEEKLFF.